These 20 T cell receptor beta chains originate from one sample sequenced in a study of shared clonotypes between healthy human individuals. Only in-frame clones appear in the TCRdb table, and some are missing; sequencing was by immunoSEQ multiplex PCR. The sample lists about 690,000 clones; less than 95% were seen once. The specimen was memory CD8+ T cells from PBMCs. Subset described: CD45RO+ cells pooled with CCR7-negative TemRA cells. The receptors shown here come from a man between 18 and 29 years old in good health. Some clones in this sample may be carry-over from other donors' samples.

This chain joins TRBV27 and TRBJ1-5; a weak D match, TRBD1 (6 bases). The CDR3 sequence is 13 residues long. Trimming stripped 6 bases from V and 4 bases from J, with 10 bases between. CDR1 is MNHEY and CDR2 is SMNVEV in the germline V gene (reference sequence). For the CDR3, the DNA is TGTGCCAGCAGGACAGGAGAAAATCAGCCCCAGCATTTT. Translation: CASRTGENQPQHF.

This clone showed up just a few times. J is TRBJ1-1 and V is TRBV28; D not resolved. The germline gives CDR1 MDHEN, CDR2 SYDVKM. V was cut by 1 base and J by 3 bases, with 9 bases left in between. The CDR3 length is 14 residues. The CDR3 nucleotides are TGTGCCAGCAGTTTATTCCGGCTGGACACTGAAGCTTTCTTT. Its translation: CASSLFRLDTEAFF.

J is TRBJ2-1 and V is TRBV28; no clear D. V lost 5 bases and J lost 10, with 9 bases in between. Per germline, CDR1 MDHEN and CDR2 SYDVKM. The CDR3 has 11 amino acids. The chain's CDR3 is CASSISYEQFF. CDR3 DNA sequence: TGTGCCAGCAGTATCTCATACGAGCAGTTCTTC.

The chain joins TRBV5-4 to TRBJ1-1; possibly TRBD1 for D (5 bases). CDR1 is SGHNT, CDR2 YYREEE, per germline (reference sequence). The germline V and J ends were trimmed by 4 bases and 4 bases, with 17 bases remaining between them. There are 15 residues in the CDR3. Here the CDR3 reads CASSRAGVGTTEAFF. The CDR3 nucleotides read TGTGCCAGCAGCCGCGCGGGGGTGGGGACCACTGAAGCTTTCTTT. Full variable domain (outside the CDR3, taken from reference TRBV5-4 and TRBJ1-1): ETGVTQSPTHLIKTRGQQVTLRCSSQSGHNTVSWYQQALGQGPQFIFQYYREEENGRGNFPPRFSGLQFPNYSSELNVNALELDDSALYLCASSRAGVGTTEAFFGQGTRLTVV.

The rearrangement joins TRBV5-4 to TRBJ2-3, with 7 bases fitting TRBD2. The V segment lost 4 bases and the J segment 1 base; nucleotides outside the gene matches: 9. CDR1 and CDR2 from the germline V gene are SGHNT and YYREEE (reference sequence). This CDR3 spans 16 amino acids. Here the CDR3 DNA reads TGTGCCAGCAGCCTCGGACTAGAGACTCGCACAGATACGCAGTATTTT. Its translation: CASSLGLETRTDTQYF. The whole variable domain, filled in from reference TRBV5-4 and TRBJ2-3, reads ETGVTQSPTHLIKTRGQQVTLRCSSQSGHNTVSWYQQALGQGPQFIFQYYREEENGRGNFPPRFSGLQFPNYSSELNVNALELDDSALYLCASSLGLETRTDTQYFGPGTRLTVL.

The CDR3 DNA follows: TGCGCCAGCAGCCAAGGGTGGGGAAACTATGGCTACACCTTC. Amino acid sequence: CASSQGWGNYGYTF. The chain employs TRBV4-3 and TRBJ1-2, with D uncertain. The CDR3 spans 14 residues. V lost 1 base and J lost 2, with 8 bases in between. Germline lookup yields CDR1 LGHNA and CDR2 YSLEER.

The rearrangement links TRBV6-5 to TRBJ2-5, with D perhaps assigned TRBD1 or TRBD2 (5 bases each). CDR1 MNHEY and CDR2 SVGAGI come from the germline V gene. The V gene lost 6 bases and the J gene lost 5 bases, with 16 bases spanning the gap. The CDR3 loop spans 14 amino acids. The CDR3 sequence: CASSPGRWTETQYF. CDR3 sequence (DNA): TGTGCCAGCAGCCCGGGACGGTGGACGGAGACCCAGTACTTC.

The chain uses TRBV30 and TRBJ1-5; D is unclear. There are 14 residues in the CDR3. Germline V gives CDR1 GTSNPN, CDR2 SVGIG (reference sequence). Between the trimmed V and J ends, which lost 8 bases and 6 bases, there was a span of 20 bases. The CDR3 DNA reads TGTGCCCGGCTCTCGTGGGAGCGGGTTCAGCCCCAGCATTTT. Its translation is CARLSWERVQPQHF.

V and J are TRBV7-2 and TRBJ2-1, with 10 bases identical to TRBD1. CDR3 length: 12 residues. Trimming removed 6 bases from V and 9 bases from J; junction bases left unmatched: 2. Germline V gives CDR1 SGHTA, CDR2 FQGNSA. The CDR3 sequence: CASRDRGPEQFF. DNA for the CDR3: TGTGCCAGCAGAGACAGGGGGCCTGAGCAGTTCTTC. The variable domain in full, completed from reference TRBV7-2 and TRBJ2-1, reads GAGVSQSPSNKVTEKGKDVELRCDPISGHTALYWYRQSLGQGLEFLIYFQGNSAPDKSGLPSDRFSAERTGGSVSTLTIQRTQQEDSAVYLCASRDRGPEQFFGPGTRLTVL.

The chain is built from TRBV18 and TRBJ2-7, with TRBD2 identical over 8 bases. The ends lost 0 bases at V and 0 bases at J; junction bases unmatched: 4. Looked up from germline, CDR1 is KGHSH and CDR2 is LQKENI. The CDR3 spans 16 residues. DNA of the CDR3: TGTGCCAGCTCACCACCCCCAAGCGGGGGCTCCTACGAGCAGTACTTC. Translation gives CASSPPPSGGSYEQYF.

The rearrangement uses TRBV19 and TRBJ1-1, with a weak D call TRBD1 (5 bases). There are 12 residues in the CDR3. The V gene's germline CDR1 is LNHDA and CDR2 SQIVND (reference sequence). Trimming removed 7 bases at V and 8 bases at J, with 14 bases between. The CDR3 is CASIGGPMEAFF. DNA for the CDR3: TGTGCCAGTATCGGGGGACCTATGGAAGCTTTCTTT.

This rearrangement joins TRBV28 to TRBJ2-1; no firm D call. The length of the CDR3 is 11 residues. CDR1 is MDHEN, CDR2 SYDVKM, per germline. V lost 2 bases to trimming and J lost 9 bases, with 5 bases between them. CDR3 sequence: CASSLLVEQFF. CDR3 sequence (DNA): TGTGCCAGCAGTTTACTAGTTGAGCAGTTCTTC.

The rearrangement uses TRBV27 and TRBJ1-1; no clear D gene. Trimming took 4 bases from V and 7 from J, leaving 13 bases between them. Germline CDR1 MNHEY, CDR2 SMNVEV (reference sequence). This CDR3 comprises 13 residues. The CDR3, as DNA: TGTGCCAGCAGTTCCGGGAGGGCAGATGAAGCTTTCTTT. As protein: CASSSGRADEAFF.

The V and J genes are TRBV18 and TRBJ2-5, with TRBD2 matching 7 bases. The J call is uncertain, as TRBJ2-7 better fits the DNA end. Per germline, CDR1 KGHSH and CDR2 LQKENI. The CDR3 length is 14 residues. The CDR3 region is CASSPGDYYYEQYF. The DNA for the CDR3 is TGTGCCAGCTCACCCGGGGACTACTACTACGAGCAGTACTTC.

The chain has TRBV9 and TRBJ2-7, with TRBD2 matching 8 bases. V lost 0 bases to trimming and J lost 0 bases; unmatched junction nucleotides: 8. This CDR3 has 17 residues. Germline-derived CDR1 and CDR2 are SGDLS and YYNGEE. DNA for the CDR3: TGTGCCAGCAGCGTAGAGAGTAGCGGGGCCTACTCCTACGAGCAGTACTTC. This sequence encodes CASSVESSGAYSYEQYF.

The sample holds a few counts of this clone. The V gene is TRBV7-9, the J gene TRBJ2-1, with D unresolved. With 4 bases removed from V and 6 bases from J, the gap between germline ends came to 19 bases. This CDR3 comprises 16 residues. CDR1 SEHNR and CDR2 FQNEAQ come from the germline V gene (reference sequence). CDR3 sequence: CASSSPVGSRPNEQFF. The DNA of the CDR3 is TGTGCCAGCAGCTCCCCTGTGGGATCTAGGCCCAATGAGCAGTTCTTC.

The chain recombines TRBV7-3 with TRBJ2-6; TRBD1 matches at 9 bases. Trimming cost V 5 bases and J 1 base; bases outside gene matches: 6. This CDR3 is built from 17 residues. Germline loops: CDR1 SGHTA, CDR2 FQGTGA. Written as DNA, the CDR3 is TGTGCCAGCAGCGGACAACAGGGGGCTTCTGGGGCCAACGTCCTGACTTTC. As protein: CASSGQQGASGANVLTF. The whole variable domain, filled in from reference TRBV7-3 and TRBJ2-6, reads GAGVSQTPSNKVTEKGKYVELRCDPISGHTALYWYRQSLGQGPEFLIYFQGTGAADDSGLPNDRFFAVRPEGSVSTLKIQRTERGDSAVYLCASSGQQGASGANVLTFGAGSRLTVL.

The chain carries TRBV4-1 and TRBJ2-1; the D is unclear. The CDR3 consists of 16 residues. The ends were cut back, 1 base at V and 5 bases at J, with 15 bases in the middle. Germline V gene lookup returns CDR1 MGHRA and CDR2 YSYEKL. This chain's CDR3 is CASSQGVRWGDNEQFF. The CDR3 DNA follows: TGCGCCAGCAGCCAAGGCGTCCGCTGGGGTGACAATGAGCAGTTCTTC.

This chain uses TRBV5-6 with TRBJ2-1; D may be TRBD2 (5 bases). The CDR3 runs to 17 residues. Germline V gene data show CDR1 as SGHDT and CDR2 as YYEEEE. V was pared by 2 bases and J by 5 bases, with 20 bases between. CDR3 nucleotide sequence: TGTGCCAGCAGCTTCGACCTCGTGGGAGTTCCCCACAATGAGCAGTTCTTC. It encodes CASSFDLVGVPHNEQFF.

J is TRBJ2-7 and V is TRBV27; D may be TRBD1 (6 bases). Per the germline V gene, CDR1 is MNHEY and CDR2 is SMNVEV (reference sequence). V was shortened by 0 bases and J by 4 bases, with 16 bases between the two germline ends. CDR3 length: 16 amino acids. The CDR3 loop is CASSLSYNRALYEQYF. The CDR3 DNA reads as TGTGCCAGCAGTTTATCGTACAACAGGGCCTTGTACGAGCAGTACTTC.